The entry below describes one TCR beta chain. This sample's time point: baseline pretreatment blood. Treatment described: 15 Gy SBRT to primary tumor, nephrectomy 4 weeks later. Clear cell pathology was present in this patient's renal cell carcinoma. These data originate in a study of radiation and T cells in renal cell carcinoma. Study information: Nephrectomy followed 15 Gy stereotactic body radiation by 4 weeks.

Germline V gene lookup returns CDR1 DFQATT and CDR2 SNEGSKA (reference sequence). The CDR3 has 11 residues. Between the trimmed V and J ends, which lost 2 bases and 5 bases, there was a span of 7 bases. Profiling relied on immunoSEQ multiplex PCR, and the TCRdb table lists in-frame clones only, not all of them. The data hold roughly 150,000 clones, with 88% observed a single time. The source is a woman in her seventies with renal cell carcinoma. The V gene is TRBV20-1, the J gene TRBJ2-7; tentative D call: TRBD2 (5 bases). This material consisted of blood, taken from a patient whose treatment included radiotherapy and nephrectomy. CDR3 nucleotide sequence: TGCAGTGCTAGACTAGCCCACGAGCAGTACTTC. This encodes CSARLAHEQYF.